The 30 T cell receptor beta chains in this list originate from one sample, sequenced in a study of T cell responses to AZD1222 COVID-19 vaccine. The method was immunoSEQ multiplex PCR; TCRdb's version includes in-frame clones alone and lacks a portion of them. The sample comprises 100,000 or so clones, approximately 87% of which are singletons, and 12% rests with the top ten. The specimen comprised peripheral blood, sampled on day 0 of AZD1222 vaccination. The receptors shown here come from an adult in good health.

A single count supports this clone. The genes are TRBV9 and TRBJ2-2, with TRBD1 as a possible D gene (5 bases). V lost 4 bases to trimming and J lost 1 base, with 14 bases between them. CDR3 length: 16 residues. Germline loops: CDR1 SGDLS, CDR2 YYNGEE. CDR3 residues: CASSPRNTGNTGELFF. For the CDR3, the DNA is TGTGCCAGCAGCCCCCGAAATACAGGGAACACCGGGGAGCTGTTTTTT.

The chain combines TRBV9 with TRBJ1-2, with D tentatively TRBD1 (5 bases). This CDR3 has 11 amino acids. Trimming cost V 7 bases and J 4 bases, with 8 bases left between them. Germline V gene lookup returns CDR1 SGDLS and CDR2 YYNGEE. This CDR3 reads CASGGPYGYTF. The CDR3 nucleotides read TGTGCCAGCGGGGGTCCCTATGGCTACACCTTC.

The chain recombines TRBV19 with TRBJ1-6; tentatively, D is TRBD1 (5 bases). This CDR3 region has 14 residues. Trimming pared 3 bases from V and 7 bases from J, leaving 10 bases between. Germline V CDR1 and CDR2: LNHDA, SQIVND (reference sequence). DNA of the CDR3: TGTGCCAGTAGTATTTCAGGGCAAAATTCACCCCTCCACTTT. This encodes CASSISGQNSPLHF.

This clone was detected a few times. The gene calls are TRBV27 and TRBJ1-5; D ambiguous. V dropped 5 bases and J dropped 3 bases, with 14 bases sitting between them. Germline values: CDR1 MNHEY, CDR2 SMNVEV (reference sequence). This CDR3 contains 15 residues. The CDR3 spells CASSAESGYNQPQHF. The CDR3 nucleotides read TGTGCCAGCAGTGCCGAGTCCGGGTACAATCAGCCCCAGCATTTT.

CDR3 loop: CASSYRDRGAYEQYF. The CDR3 coding sequence is TGTGCCAGCAGTTACAGGGACAGGGGCGCCTACGAGCAGTACTTC. The V and J genes are TRBV6-5 and TRBJ2-7; 10 bases align to TRBD1. J gave up 2 bases and V 2 bases, and 3 bases lay outside the gene matches. The length of the CDR3 is 15 residues. CDR1 and CDR2 (germline): MNHEY, SVGAGI.

The CDR3 DNA reads TGTGCCAGCTCACCATACTCAGGAGCCCTGCCCACCGGGGAGCTGTTTTTT. Its protein is CASSPYSGALPTGELFF. The V gene is TRBV18, the J gene TRBJ2-2; no clear D gene. Trimming shortened V by 2 bases and J by 4 bases, and 17 bases separated the two germline ends. The germline gives CDR1 KGHSH, CDR2 LQKENI. The CDR3 is 17 amino acids.

V usage is TRBV5-1 and J usage is TRBJ2-4; 10 nucleotides line up with TRBD1. V lost 5 bases and J lost 7; bases outside the gene matches: 9. There are 15 residues in the CDR3. CDR1 is SGHRS and CDR2 is YFSETQ in the germline V gene. CDR3 protein: CASSLAGTGENIQYF. CDR3 bases: TGCGCCAGCAGTCTCGCCGGGACAGGGGAGAACATTCAGTACTTC.

The rearrangement uses TRBV5-1 and TRBJ2-6, with 11 bases that match TRBD1. After removal of 3 bases from V and 0 bases from J, the junction contained 5 bases not matched to a gene. Germline loops: CDR1 SGHRS, CDR2 YFSETQ. The CDR3 is 18 residues long. The CDR3 DNA is TGCGCCAGCAGCTACTCCGGGACAGGGGGCTCTGGGGCCAACGTCCTGACTTTC. Protein product: CASSYSGTGGSGANVLTF.

The chain has TRBV7-2 and TRBJ2-4; no reliable D call. Germline values: CDR1 SGHTA, CDR2 FQGNSA. The CDR3 is 14 residues long. The germline V and J ends were trimmed by 2 bases and 5 bases, with 10 bases remaining between them. The CDR3 reads CASSLSRSQNIQYF. The CDR3 nucleotides are TGTGCCAGCAGCTTATCGCGGAGCCAAAACATTCAGTACTTC.

As DNA, the CDR3 is TGTGCCACCAGTGATCGACAGGGATGGGCAGATACGCAGTATTTT. Translating it yields CATSDRQGWADTQYF. The chain carries TRBV24-1 and TRBJ2-3, with 7 nucleotides matching TRBD1. Germline V CDR1 and CDR2: KGHDR, SFDVKD. This CDR3 spans 15 amino acids. The V and J ends lost 3 bases and 4 bases, in that order; junction bases with no gene match: 6.

The genes are TRBV4-1 and TRBJ2-5; TRBD1 matches 7 bases. Germline CDR1 MGHRA, CDR2 YSYEKL. This CDR3 region has 15 residues. The ends lost 1 base at V and 10 bases at J; junction bases unmatched: 12. CDR3 sequence reads: CASSQVGTAGGDQYF. The DNA for the CDR3 is TGCGCCAGCAGCCAAGTCGGGACCGCAGGGGGTGACCAGTACTTC.

The V gene is TRBV25-1, the J gene TRBJ1-2, with D tentatively TRBD1 (5 bases). V gave up 6 bases and J gave up 0 bases, with 8 bases separating them. CDR1 and CDR2 from the germline V gene are MGHDK and SYGVNS. The CDR3 is 13 residues long. CDR3 sequence reads: CASSSGPNYGYTF. In DNA, the CDR3 is TGTGCCAGCAGCTCGGGGCCTAACTATGGCTACACCTTC.

The chain is built from TRBV23-1 and TRBJ2-7; maybe TRBD1 (6 bases). TRBV23-1 is filed as an ORF, its function uncertain. CDR3 length: 15 amino acids. V was clipped by 0 bases and J by 7 bases, with 16 bases between them. The CDR3 loop reads CASSQSWQGIGEQYF. In nucleotides, the CDR3 is TGCGCCAGCAGTCAATCGTGGCAGGGGATCGGAGAGCAGTACTTC.

A word on this clone: An end of the junction differs from the germline gene, which may be a read error. The rearrangement uses TRBV19 and TRBJ2-2; TRBD2 matches 8 bases. The CDR3 sequence is 17 residues long. Germline lookup yields CDR1 LNHDA and CDR2 SQIVND (reference sequence). CDR3 amino acids: CASSIDPNSGNPGELFF. The CDR3, as DNA: TGTGCCAGTAGTATAGATCCTAATAGCGGGAACCCCGGGGAGCTGTTTTTT.

CDR3 sequence (DNA): TGTGCCAGCGCCGACCCTCGGGACAGGCCGTTTGGCGCTGGAAACACCATATATTTT. Protein sequence: CASADPRDRPFGAGNTIYF. The chain has TRBV7-8 and TRBJ1-3; 8 nucleotides agree with TRBD1. V gave up 8 bases and J gave up 2 bases; unmatched junction bases: 20. This CDR3 contains 19 residues. CDR1 is SGHVS, CDR2 FQNEAQ, per germline.

The chain recombines TRBV3-1 (or the pseudogene TRBV3-2) with TRBJ1-5; the D is unclear. V lost 0 bases and J 5 bases, leaving 5 bases between the germline ends. Germline CDR1 and CDR2: LGHDT and YNNKEL (reference sequence). This CDR3 region has 13 residues. The DNA of the CDR3 is TGTGCCAGCAGCCAAGATCGAGATCAGCCCCAGCATTTT. Translated: CASSQDRDQPQHF.

This clone appeared a single time. The chain combines TRBV30 with TRBJ2-7, with TRBD2 as a possible D gene (6 bases). CDR1 is GTSNPN and CDR2 is SVGIG in the germline V gene (reference sequence). The CDR3 contains 13 residues. V lost 0 bases, J lost 9 bases, and 15 bases lay in between. The CDR3: CAWSVDGRERQYF. The CDR3, as DNA: TGTGCCTGGAGTGTAGACGGGAGAGAAAGGCAGTACTTC.

The CDR3 coding sequence is TGTGCCAGCACCTCCCGAGGAAGTCAAAGGGAGACCCAGTACTTC. Its protein product is CASTSRGSQRETQYF. The chain has TRBV28 and TRBJ2-5; D is ambiguous. CDR1 is MDHEN, CDR2 SYDVKM, per germline. The length of the CDR3 is 15 residues. The V end was cut by 7 bases, the J end by 5 bases, with 20 bases between.

Only a few counts were recorded for this clone. The chain uses TRBV4-1 and TRBJ1-4; a weak D match, TRBD1 (5 bases). The CDR3 spans 14 residues. The germline V and J ends were trimmed by 6 bases and 7 bases, with 15 bases remaining between them. CDR1 and CDR2 from the germline V gene are MGHRA and YSYEKL. CDR3: CASRLPGRGEKLFF. The CDR3 region has the DNA TGCGCCAGCAGGCTTCCGGGGCGAGGTGAAAAACTGTTTTTT.

The chain uses TRBV7-9 and TRBJ1-2; 8 nucleotides align to TRBD1. CDR3 length equals 15 residues. The trim removed 3 bases at V and 7 bases at J, leaving 10 bases unmatched. Germline V gene data show CDR1 as SEHNR and CDR2 as FQNEAQ (reference sequence). The CDR3 protein is CASSFQGQGVGGYTF. The CDR3 region has the DNA TGTGCCAGCAGCTTTCAAGGACAGGGCGTAGGTGGCTACACCTTC.

This chain connects TRBV7-6 to TRBJ2-1; TRBD2 agrees at 10 bases. After removal of 1 base from V and 8 bases from J, the junction contained 8 bases not matched to a gene. CDR1 and CDR2 (germline): SGHVS, FNYEAQ. The CDR3 length is 16 residues. This CDR3 reads CASSLVSSGSSYEQFF. For the CDR3, the DNA is TGTGCCAGCAGCTTAGTTTCTAGCGGGAGTAGCTATGAGCAGTTCTTC.

The rearrangement links TRBV14 to TRBJ1-6; no firm D call. Germline lookup yields CDR1 SGHDN and CDR2 FVKESK. Deletions cut 0 bases from V and 8 bases from J, with 8 bases between. The CDR3 is made up of 14 amino acids. The CDR3 sequence is CASSQDVGYSPLHF. In DNA form, the CDR3 reads TGTGCCAGCAGCCAAGATGTAGGCTATTCACCCCTCCACTTT.

This chain links TRBV4-2 with TRBJ2-6; perhaps TRBD2 as D (7 bases). The germline CDR1 and CDR2 sequences are LGHNA and YNFKEQ. V dropped 0 bases and J dropped 4 bases, with 13 bases sitting between them. This CDR3 has 17 residues. The CDR3 nucleotides are TGTGCCAGCAGCCAAGAACGGGGGGCTGAAGGGGCCAACGTCCTGACTTTC. Translated, it gives CASSQERGAEGANVLTF.

The V call is TRBV5-1, the J call TRBJ2-3, with TRBD2 matching 16 bases. This CDR3 has 19 amino acids. The trim removed 1 base at V and 1 base at J, leaving 6 bases unmatched. The germline gives CDR1 SGHRS, CDR2 YFSETQ. The CDR3 nucleotides are TGCGCCAGCAGCTTGTCCGGGACTAGCGGGAGGGCCGGCACAGATACGCAGTATTTT. As protein: CASSLSGTSGRAGTDTQYF.

This rearrangement joins TRBV4-2 to TRBJ1-6; 9 positions agree with TRBD1. The CDR3 length is 14 residues. Losses at the gene ends were 1 base for V and 10 bases for J; bases not matched to a gene: 2. Germline V gene data show CDR1 as LGHNA and CDR2 as YNFKEQ. The CDR3 DNA reads TGTGCCAGCAGCCAAGCGGGACAGGGCTCACCCCTCCACTTT. Protein sequence: CASSQAGQGSPLHF.

This clone was observed a handful of times. This chain connects TRBV7-2 to TRBJ2-5; no firm D call. Trimming left V 1 base short and J 5 bases short, with 11 bases between. This CDR3 region has 14 residues. The V gene's germline CDR1 is SGHTA and CDR2 FQGNSA. CDR3 sequence: CASSLDWTRETQYF. For the CDR3, the DNA is TGTGCCAGCAGCTTAGATTGGACGCGGGAGACCCAGTACTTC. Using reference TRBV7-2 and TRBJ2-5 for the parts outside the CDR3, the full variable domain is GAGVSQSPSNKVTEKGKDVELRCDPISGHTALYWYRQSLGQGLEFLIYFQGNSAPDKSGLPSDRFSAERTGGSVSTLTIQRTQQEDSAVYLCASSLDWTRETQYFGPGTRLLVL.

V gene TRBV11-3 combines with J gene TRBJ2-3; a weak D match, TRBD1 (5 bases). This CDR3 has 13 amino acids. Between the trimmed V and J ends, which lost 3 bases and 6 bases, there was a span of 10 bases. Germline values: CDR1 SGHNT, CDR2 YENEEA. As DNA, the CDR3 is TGTGCCAGCAGCTTCAGGGATTTGGATACGCAGTATTTT. Translating gives CASSFRDLDTQYF. Supplemented by reference TRBV11-3 and TRBJ2-3, the full variable domain reads EAGVVQSPRYKIIEKKQPVAFWCNPISGHNTLYWYLQNLGQGPELLIRYENEEAVDDSQLPKDRFSAERLKGVDSTLKIQPAELGDSAVYLCASSFRDLDTQYFGPGTRLTVL.

The J gene is TRBJ2-2, the V gene TRBV7-3; 7 nucleotides agree with TRBD1. The CDR3 extends over 14 amino acids. CDR1 is SGHTA, CDR2 FQGTGA, per germline. Trimming took 3 bases from V and 3 from J; bases not matched to a gene: 1. In DNA, the CDR3 is TGTGCCAGCAGCTTCGGGACAGACACCGGGGAGCTGTTTTTT. Its translation: CASSFGTDTGELFF.

V is TRBV6-6 and J is TRBJ2-7, with TRBD2 as a possible D gene (5 bases). V was shortened by 1 base and J by 3 bases, with 7 bases between the two germline ends. The CDR3 is 13 amino acids. Germline values: CDR1 MNHNY, CDR2 SVGAGI (reference sequence). This CDR3 is CASSYYRGYEQYF. The CDR3 DNA reads TGTGCCAGCAGTTACTATCGGGGCTACGAGCAGTACTTC.

This chain connects TRBV28 to TRBJ1-5, with TRBD1 as a possible D gene (5 bases). Germline CDR1 MDHEN, CDR2 SYDVKM. This CDR3 has 18 amino acids. Trimming removed 8 bases at V and 0 bases at J, with 23 bases between. Here the CDR3 DNA reads TGTGCCAGCCGGCTTGTAGGGTGGGGCCGTTATAGCAATCAGCCCCAGCATTTT. Residues: CASRLVGWGRYSNQPQHF. Variable domain in full (rest from reference TRBV28 and TRBJ1-5): DVKVTQSSRYLVKRTGEKVFLECVQDMDHENMFWYRQDPGLGLRLIYFSYDVKMKEKGDIPEGYSVSREKKERFSLILESASTNQTSMYLCASRLVGWGRYSNQPQHFGDGTRLSIL.